This T cell receptor (beta chain) was captured in a study of Ad26.COV2.S vaccination and SARS-CoV-2 variants (dated by TCRdb to about 2021). A note on the overall study: Vaccine-arm donors were drawn from COV1001, a multicentre, randomized, double-blind, placebo-controlled phase I-IIa trial of Ad26.COV2.S in healthy adults. Trial participants were randomized into five groups of five: low-dose or high-dose Ad26.COV2.S given once or twice, or placebo on both occasions. Sequencing of the TCRbeta repertoire served to evaluate the specificity and breadth of SARS-CoV-2-reactive T cell receptors following Ad26.COV2.S vaccination. Blinding of investigators to trial group allocation was maintained during experiments and outcome assessment. Ad26.COV2.S was administered intramuscularly at 5 x 10^10 or 1 x 10^11 viral particles, either as a single shot or as two shots given 56 days apart. The TCR-sequenced set comprised approximately 32 samples: some 20 Ad26.COV2.S vaccine recipients, 5 placebo recipients and 8 SARS-CoV-2 convalescent individuals. The paper's findings and limits, for the study overall: Comparable non-spike TCR breadth was observed between vaccine and placebo recipients, consistent with only spike being contained in the vaccine. Higher spike-specific TCR breadth was observed in Ad26.COV2.S recipients than in placebo recipients (P = 0.0014). The study lacked the statistical power to compare responses across vaccine doses or regimens. It was noted by the authors that total T cell responses may have been underestimated by the TCR breadth and depth analyses. After vaccination, spike-specific CD8+ and CD4+ T cell responses were reported to show substantial breadth.

The immunoSEQ Assay was used to sequence TCRbeta CDR3 regions. After extraction, genomic DNA underwent amplification by bias-controlled multiplex PCR, followed by high-throughput sequencing. Concerning the study's data processing: Collapsing and filtering of sequences were performed to quantify the absolute abundance of each unique TCRbeta CDR3 region. T cell fraction was estimated by normalization of TCRbeta template counts to usable DNA, with usable DNA being measured through amplification of reference genes present in all nucleated cells. Repertoire TCRs were annotated as SARS-CoV-2-specific when V gene, CDR3 amino acid sequence and J gene were exactly matched to a known reactive TCR set. The reference SARS-CoV-2 TCR set came from MIRA and was filtered for enrichment in COVID-19-positive ImmuneCODE repertoires, removing public or cross-reactive TCRs. Using the MIRA antigens, annotated TCRs were further analysed by specific ORF or by position within an ORF. Breadth was defined as the number of annotated unique rearrangements divided by the total number of unique productive rearrangements, and depth was defined as the summed frequency of the annotated unique rearrangements. Group comparisons of TCR breadth used two-sided Wilcoxon rank-sum tests. TCRdb provides this immuneACCESS table in a form limited to in-frame rearrangements. Some clones are lacking; in checked studies, under half of them reflect an unresolved V gene, and why the rest are absent is not known. V, J and clone size derive from that table, while D and trimming were established from the DNA sequence. Within this sample are around 450,000 clones, with around 89% of them counted one time only. The ten biggest clones cover around 1.8% of the sample.

About this clone: Its binding antigen is unknown. No much larger clone is present one base from it, and per-base qualities are unavailable.

From its cysteine to its phenylalanine, the CDR3 spans 14 amino acids. Of the read, only the CDR3 DNA is kept; its 42 bases are in frame from base 1. V sheds 3 bases and J sheds 1 base, leaving 7 bases between their ends. CDR1 is given as SGHTA and CDR2 as FQGNSA, both from the germline V gene. The treatment or condition label, as the study defines it: roughly 20 received Ad26.COV2.S at low or high dose, single or two shots; 5 received placebo; per-sample allocation not given. Repertoires of vaccine and placebo recipients were sequenced from samples taken on day 63 after the first injection. Cohort 1b enrolled 25 or so adults aged 18-55 years at a single site in Boston, USA, between 29 July and 7 August 2020. As a vaccine, Ad26.COV2.S was a replication-incompetent adenovirus type 26 vector that expressed a prefusion-stabilized SARS-CoV-2 spike protein derived from the original Wuhan strain.

The sequence links TRBV7-2 to TRBJ1-5, with no confident D gene call. The sample in question was peripheral blood, obtained in a trial of Ad26.COV2.S vaccine versus placebo. This receptor was obtained from a person aged 18-60 years who received the Ad26.COV2.S COVID-19 vaccine or a placebo. Read as DNA, the sequence is TGTGCCAGCAGCTTTGCGGGGAGCAATCAGCCCCAGCATTTT. Its translation is CASSFAGSNQPQHF.